The 21 T cell receptor beta chains presented below share a single source sample, sequenced in a study of blood T cell repertoires in COVID-19. Data came from immunoSEQ multiplex PCR; TCRdb stores just in-frame clones and leaves some out. Here the sample spans 95,000 to 100,000 clones, around 85% being singletons. The sample consisted of peripheral blood. The receptors were gathered from a woman in her 70s with active or convalescent COVID-19.

The rearrangement links TRBV28 to TRBJ2-7; 7 positions agree with TRBD2. The J segment lost 2 bases and the V segment lost 5 bases, leaving 9 bases of the junction unmatched. Looked up from germline, CDR1 is MDHEN and CDR2 is SYDVKM. The CDR3 runs 15 residues. CDR3 in amino acids: CASSTPRGEAYEQYF. DNA for the CDR3: TGTGCCAGCAGTACCCCCCGGGGGGAGGCCTACGAGCAGTACTTC.

Only one count was recorded for this clone. The chain uses TRBV6-1 and TRBJ1-1; possibly TRBD1 for D (6 bases). The germline CDR1 and CDR2 sequences are MNHNS and SASEGT. This CDR3 spans 14 amino acids. V was trimmed by 0 bases and J by 6 bases, leaving 11 bases between them. CDR3 region: CASSEAQGRAEAFF. The DNA of the CDR3 is TGTGCCAGCAGTGAAGCACAGGGACGCGCTGAAGCTTTCTTT.

A few counts support this clone. The chain has TRBV5-1 and TRBJ1-1; 7 nucleotides match TRBD1. V lost 4 bases and J lost 0; bases outside the gene matches: 9. The CDR3 consists of 16 residues. The germline V gene encodes CDR1 SGHRS and CDR2 YFSETQ. The CDR3 loop reads CASSPGQTRMNTEAFF. For the CDR3, the DNA is TGCGCCAGCAGCCCGGGACAGACTCGAATGAACACTGAAGCTTTCTTT.

This chain joins TRBV19 and TRBJ1-1; 8 bases match TRBD1. This CDR3 has 13 residues. The germline CDR1 and CDR2 sequences are LNHDA and SQIVND (reference sequence). The V gene end was trimmed by 2 bases and the J gene end by 5 bases; junction bases not matched to a gene: 1. As DNA, the CDR3 is TGTGCCAGTAGTATAAACAGGGGGACTGAAGCTTTCTTT. Residues: CASSINRGTEAFF.

This CDR3 is CASSLGGFSNEKLFF. In DNA form, the CDR3 reads TGTGCCAGCAGCTTAGGGGGCTTCTCTAATGAAAAACTGTTTTTT. This chain links TRBV7-2 with TRBJ1-4; possibly TRBD1 for D (5 bases). This CDR3 spans 15 amino acids. Germline V CDR1 and CDR2: SGHTA, FQGNSA. V dropped 1 base and J dropped 3 bases, with 9 bases sitting between them. The full variable domain, in which reference TRBV7-2 and TRBJ1-4 provide the parts outside the CDR3, is GAGVSQSPSNKVTEKGKDVELRCDPISGHTALYWYRQSLGQGLEFLIYFQGNSAPDKSGLPSDRFSAERTGGSVSTLTIQRTQQEDSAVYLCASSLGGFSNEKLFFGSGTQLSVL.

This clone was observed once. V and J are TRBV7-2 and TRBJ2-2, with 7 bases aligning to TRBD1. V shed 5 bases, J shed 4 bases, and the junction held 7 bases outside the gene matches. From germline, CDR1 is SGHTA and CDR2 FQGNSA. This CDR3 spans 15 amino acids. Here the CDR3 DNA reads TGTGCCAGCAGCAAGTCAGGGGGAGTCACCGGGGAGCTGTTTTTT. As protein: CASSKSGGVTGELFF. The entire variable domain, with the rest obtained from reference TRBV7-2 and TRBJ2-2, is as follows: GAGVSQSPSNKVTEKGKDVELRCDPISGHTALYWYRQSLGQGLEFLIYFQGNSAPDKSGLPSDRFSAERTGGSVSTLTIQRTQQEDSAVYLCASSKSGGVTGELFFGEGSRLTVL.

The chain is built from TRBV7-3 and TRBJ2-7; 9 bases fit TRBD2. Germline V gene lookup returns CDR1 SGHTA and CDR2 FQGTGA. V lost 4 bases, J lost 7 bases, and 8 bases stayed unmatched. The CDR3 spans 14 residues. The chain's CDR3 is CASSSAGGTEEQYF. Written as DNA, the CDR3 is TGTGCCAGCAGCTCAGCGGGGGGTACGGAAGAGCAGTACTTC. Filled out from reference TRBV7-3 and TRBJ2-7, the complete variable domain reads GAGVSQTPSNKVTEKGKYVELRCDPISGHTALYWYRQSLGQGPEFLIYFQGTGAADDSGLPNDRFFAVRPEGSVSTLKIQRTERGDSAVYLCASSSAGGTEEQYFGPGTRLTVT.

This chain links TRBV5-4 with TRBJ1-3, with D tentatively TRBD1 (5 bases). The germline V gene has CDR1 SGHNT and CDR2 YYREEE (reference sequence). This CDR3 is built from 14 residues. V lost 0 bases to trimming and J lost 4 bases, with 8 bases between them. The CDR3 spells CASSLGGSGNTIYF. The CDR3 nucleotides read TGTGCCAGCAGCTTGGGGGGCTCCGGAAACACCATATATTTT. Supplemented by reference TRBV5-4 and TRBJ1-3, the full variable domain reads ETGVTQSPTHLIKTRGQQVTLRCSSQSGHNTVSWYQQALGQGPQFIFQYYREEENGRGNFPPRFSGLQFPNYSSELNVNALELDDSALYLCASSLGGSGNTIYFGEGSWLTVV.

The chain has TRBV10-3 and TRBJ1-2; D is undetermined. The CDR3 sequence is 14 residues long. CDR1 is ENHRY, CDR2 SYGVKD, per germline. V gave up 0 bases and J gave up 8 bases, with 13 bases separating them. CDR3 nucleotide sequence: TGTGCCATCAGTGAGTCAATACAGCTCTCCGGCTACACCTTC. Translation gives CAISESIQLSGYTF.

The chain links TRBV28 to TRBJ2-7, with 7 positions matching TRBD1. V trimming: 5 bases; J trimming: 1 base; junction bases outside the gene matches: 5. The CDR3 covers 14 residues. Germline CDR1 and CDR2: MDHEN and SYDVKM. The CDR3 nucleotides read TGTGCCAGCAGTAGGACAGGCCTATCCTACGAGCAGTACTTC. This translates into CASSRTGLSYEQYF.

The chain employs TRBV10-3 and TRBJ1-1, with 7 bases matching TRBD1. The CDR3 length is 14 residues. The junction had 6 bases not matched to a gene; V was cut back by 6 bases and J by 2 bases. The germline CDR1 and CDR2 sequences are ENHRY and SYGVKD. The CDR3 DNA sequence: TGTGCCATCAGAGCCGGGACAGCTAACACTGAAGCTTTCTTT. This codes for CAIRAGTANTEAFF.

This clone was picked up one time. V gene TRBV4-2 combines with J gene TRBJ2-1; 9 positions agree with TRBD1. There are 16 residues in the CDR3. Germline V gene data show CDR1 as LGHNA and CDR2 as YNFKEQ. With V trimmed by 1 base and J by 7 bases, 8 bases remained unmatched. The CDR3 sequence is CASSQVTGTGINEQFF. The DNA for the CDR3 is TGTGCCAGCAGCCAAGTTACGGGGACAGGGATAAATGAGCAGTTCTTC.

This chain connects TRBV5-1 to TRBJ1-4, with 11 bases aligning to TRBD1. Germline-derived CDR1 and CDR2 are SGHRS and YFSETQ. This CDR3 has 16 amino acids. V dropped 0 bases and J dropped 8; count of bases not matched to a gene: 6. This CDR3 is CASSLDPGQGGEKLFF. CDR3 DNA sequence: TGCGCCAGCAGCTTGGATCCGGGACAGGGGGGCGAAAAACTGTTTTTT. The full variable domain, completed using reference TRBV5-1 and TRBJ1-4, is KAGVTQTPRYLIKTRGQQVTLSCSPISGHRSVSWYQQTPGQGLQFLFEYFSETQRNKGNFPGRFSGRQFSNSRSEMNVSTLELGDSALYLCASSLDPGQGGEKLFFGSGTQLSVL.

CDR3 nucleotide sequence: TGCGCCAGCAGCTTGGAGCTAGCGAGGGAGCAGTACTTC. Translation: CASSLELAREQYF. This sequence joins TRBV5-1 and TRBJ2-7, with TRBD2 as a possible D gene (6 bases). CDR1 is SGHRS and CDR2 is YFSETQ in the germline V gene. This CDR3 contains 13 residues. V lost 0 bases to trimming and J lost 7 bases, with 11 bases between them. The complete variable domain, with remaining parts taken from reference TRBV5-1 and TRBJ2-7, reads KAGVTQTPRYLIKTRGQQVTLSCSPISGHRSVSWYQQTPGQGLQFLFEYFSETQRNKGNFPGRFSGRQFSNSRSEMNVSTLELGDSALYLCASSLELAREQYFGPGTRLTVT.

The V gene is TRBV6-5, the J gene TRBJ1-5, with 9 bases that match TRBD1. Germline CDR1 is MNHEY and CDR2 is SVGAGI. The CDR3 spans 13 residues. The V and J ends lost 9 bases and 3 bases, in that order; junction bases with no gene match: 3. The CDR3 region has the DNA TGTGCCAGTACAGGGGGCGTCAATCAGCCCCAGCATTTT. Translation gives CASTGGVNQPQHF.

The chain couples TRBV9 to TRBJ1-3, with D hard to call. The CDR3 sequence is 14 residues long. CDR1 is SGDLS and CDR2 is YYNGEE in the germline V gene. The germline V and J ends were trimmed by 0 bases and 0 bases, with 4 bases remaining between them. DNA of the CDR3: TGTGCCAGCAGCGTAGGGAGCTCTGGAAACACCATATATTTT. It codes for CASSVGSSGNTIYF.

The chain uses TRBV3-1 (or the pseudogene TRBV3-2) and TRBJ2-4; 11 bases agree with TRBD2. Germline trimming cut 2 bases from V and 10 bases from J; bases unmatched to any gene: 7. Germline CDR1 and CDR2: LGHDT and YNNKEL (reference sequence). The CDR3 extends over 15 amino acids. The CDR3 is CASSQKDASGGIQYF. The CDR3 DNA reads as TGTGCCAGCAGCCAAAAGGATGCTAGCGGGGGGATTCAGTACTTC.

J is TRBJ2-7 and V is TRBV28; the match to TRBD2 covers 9 bases. CDR1 is MDHEN and CDR2 is SYDVKM in the germline V gene. V was pared by 6 bases and J by 0 bases, with 6 bases of the junction left unmatched. The CDR3 runs 15 residues. CDR3 coding DNA: TGTGCCAGCAGCCCCCTAGCGGGGTTCTCCTACGAGCAGTACTTC. Its protein product is CASSPLAGFSYEQYF.

This sequence joins TRBV5-4 and TRBJ1-2, with 10 bases fitting TRBD1. The CDR3 loop spans 16 amino acids. J gave up 7 bases and V 5 bases, and 14 bases lay outside the gene matches. From germline, CDR1 is SGHNT and CDR2 YYREEE (reference sequence). DNA for the CDR3: TGTGCCAGCAGTCCATCTGAGGGACAGGGGTCGATTGGCTACACCTTC. This sequence encodes CASSPSEGQGSIGYTF.

V and J are TRBV5-5 and TRBJ2-3; 10 bases fit TRBD1. J was trimmed by 3 bases and V by 0 bases; bases with no gene match: 7. CDR3 size: 17 residues. Germline V gene lookup returns CDR1 SGHKS and CDR2 YYEKEE (reference sequence). The CDR3 DNA follows: TGTGCCAGCAGCTTGGCCCCGACAGGGGGCAGGACAGATACGCAGTATTTT. This sequence encodes CASSLAPTGGRTDTQYF.

The chain carries TRBV18 and TRBJ2-1, with 10 bases aligning to TRBD2. This CDR3 spans 14 amino acids. CDR1 is KGHSH and CDR2 is LQKENI in the germline V gene. J gave up 9 bases and V 4 bases, and 6 bases lay outside the gene matches. CDR3 protein: CASSLAGGDSEQFF. DNA of the CDR3: TGTGCCAGCTCACTAGCGGGGGGAGATAGTGAGCAGTTCTTC. Combining the CDR3 with reference TRBV18 and TRBJ2-1 gives the whole variable domain NAGVMQNPRHLVRRRGQEARLRCSPMKGHSHVYWYRQLPEEGLKFMVYLQKENIIDESGMPKERFSAEFPKEGPSILRIQQVVRGDSAAYFCASSLAGGDSEQFFGPGTRLTVL.